This T cell receptor beta chain comes out of a study of T cells after yellow fever vaccination. Using its own MiXCR run on the 5' RACE reads, TCRdb lists one record per CDR3 protein. Found here are about 340,000 distinct CDR3 sequences, 3% to 4.5% of them singletons; the top ten hold approximately 25%. Findings of the study overall: Once the booster was given, most primary-vaccination clones reappeared, at around 96% for CD4 and approximately 88% for CD8. The secondary response peaked faster, at day 5 versus 15, but was weaker.

This clonotype has just a few counts. The antigen is not known. Here the CDR3 omits its conserved ending phenylalanine or tryptophan, so a read error is the likely source. The germline V gene encodes CDR1 MDHEN and CDR2 SYDVKM. V gave up 5 bases and J gave up 0 bases, with 8 bases separating them. CDR3 length equals 15 residues. The clonotype was recovered from a man aged 18 to 29 who received the YFV17D yellow fever vaccine. The sample here was PBMCs, taken 5 days after the yellow fever booster vaccination. The V call is TRBV28, the J call TRBJ2-6; no definite D call. The DNA of the CDR3 is TGTGCCAGCAGTCCCGGTCCCTCTGGGGCCAACGTCCTGACTTTA. The encoded protein is CASSPGPSGANVLTL.